This T cell receptor beta chain emerged from a study of cytomegalovirus exposure and HLA in healthy donors. Sequencing was performed with immunoSEQ multiplex PCR; in TCRdb, only in-frame clones are kept and a portion is missing. The sample has about 79,000 clones, 93% seen once; the top ten hold about 3.9%. V shed 8 bases and J shed 0 bases, with 13 bases lying between them. The CDR3 is 14 amino acids. CDR1 is LNHDA, CDR2 SQIVND, per germline (reference sequence). Sample: PBMCs. This receptor was identified in a woman in her 30s in good health and CMV-seronegative. The chain combines TRBV19 with TRBJ1-1; TRBD1 is a possible D gene (6 bases). CDR3 residues: CASLRGGMNTEAFF. In DNA, the CDR3 is TGTGCCAGTCTGAGGGGGGGAATGAACACTGAAGCTTTCTTT.